What follows describes a single T cell receptor beta chain. The data were obtained in a study of blood T cell repertoires in COVID-19. Study as a whole: Sites across the United States, Italy and Spain contributed samples from acute and convalescent COVID-19. T cells, B-cell-depleted T cells, or PBMCs provided the cDNA or gDNA that served as material.

V dropped 1 base and J dropped 1; count of bases not matched to a gene: 6. Germline CDR1 reads SGHRS; CDR2 reads YFSETQ. The length of the CDR3 is 16 residues. Original methodology: Reference gene primer amplification yielded estimated nucleated cell counts. Assay: immunoSEQ multiplex PCR; the TCRdb copy retains only in-frame clones and omits some. V and J calls and clone size come straight from that table; D and trimming were deduced from the DNA. The sample carries 40,000 to 50,000 clones, 88% recorded once. This chain connects TRBV5-1 to TRBJ2-5; 8 bases align to TRBD2. The TCR was taken from a human donor in a cohort sampled during active COVID-19. The sample comprised peripheral blood. DNA for the CDR3: TGCGCCAGCAGCTTGCCCCTAGCGGGCTCCCAAGAGACCCAGTACTTC. It encodes CASSLPLAGSQETQYF. Full variable domain (outside the CDR3, taken from reference TRBV5-1 and TRBJ2-5): KAGVTQTPRYLIKTRGQQVTLSCSPISGHRSVSWYQQTPGQGLQFLFEYFSETQRNKGNFPGRFSGRQFSNSRSEMNVSTLELGDSALYLCASSLPLAGSQETQYFGPGTRLLVL.